The 12 T cell receptor beta chains presented below share a single source sample, sequenced in a study of long-term antiretroviral therapy in people with HIV. Survey-level immunoSEQ v3.0 assays were run. Profiled with immunoSEQ multiplex PCR; TCRdb holds only in-frame clones, not every one. The sample carries under 45,000 clones, around 83% recorded once. The source was unsorted PBMCs, collected 1 year after starting antiretroviral therapy. These receptors all stem from a man aged 18 to 29 with HIV.

The chain couples TRBV11-3 to TRBJ2-5, with TRBD1 as a possible D gene (6 bases). The CDR3 consists of 15 residues. The V end was cut by 5 bases, the J end by 5 bases, with 18 bases between. Germline assignment: CDR1 SGHNT and CDR2 YENEEA. In DNA, the CDR3 is TGTGCCAGCAGCCCCGGTCCAGGGGACGAGGAGACCCAGTACTTC. Its protein product is CASSPGPGDEETQYF. The full variable domain, rest sourced from reference TRBV11-3 and TRBJ2-5, is EAGVVQSPRYKIIEKKQPVAFWCNPISGHNTLYWYLQNLGQGPELLIRYENEEAVDDSQLPKDRFSAERLKGVDSTLKIQPAELGDSAVYLCASSPGPGDEETQYFGPGTRLLVL.

The genes are TRBV4-1 and TRBJ2-2, with no clear D. This CDR3 region has 17 residues. The V end lost 4 bases, the J end lost 2 bases, and 17 bases lay between the germline ends. Germline CDR1 MGHRA, CDR2 YSYEKL. As DNA, the CDR3 is TGCGCCAGCAGCCTCGGACGGGTAGTGGATAACACCGGGGAGCTGTTTTTT. It specifies CASSLGRVVDNTGELFF.

This rearrangement joins TRBV18 to TRBJ1-1; D might be TRBD1 (5 bases). Germline CDR1 reads KGHSH; CDR2 reads LQKENI. This CDR3 is built from 14 residues. V shed 4 bases and J shed 7 bases, with 16 bases lying between them. CDR3 loop: CASSRVQGEGEAFF. CDR3 nucleotides: TGTGCCAGCTCACGAGTGCAGGGAGAGGGTGAAGCTTTCTTT.

V gene TRBV11-2 combines with J gene TRBJ2-1; 12 bases are a match to TRBD2. The CDR3 extends over 15 amino acids. The ends lost 2 bases at V and 12 bases at J; junction bases unmatched: 8. Germline values: CDR1 SGHAT, CDR2 FQNNGV. CDR3 amino acids: CASSLPPGLAGPQFF. The CDR3 DNA follows: TGTGCCAGCAGCTTACCGCCGGGACTAGCGGGCCCGCAGTTCTTC.

The rearrangement joins TRBV5-1 to TRBJ1-1, with D perhaps TRBD1 (6 bases). The CDR3 loop spans 16 amino acids. CDR1 is SGHRS, CDR2 YFSETQ, per germline. V dropped 2 bases and J dropped 2 bases, with 16 bases sitting between them. CDR3 in DNA: TGCGCCAGCAGCTTTTTGGGACTGACAGGTAACACTGAAGCTTTCTTT. It yields the protein CASSFLGLTGNTEAFF.

V usage is TRBV28 and J usage is TRBJ2-1, with D unresolved. Germline CDR1 MDHEN, CDR2 SYDVKM. V was trimmed by 3 bases and J by 8 bases, leaving 14 bases between them. This CDR3 contains 14 residues. The CDR3 sequence is CASSLDGPLDEQFF. CDR3 nucleotide sequence: TGTGCCAGCAGTTTGGACGGACCCTTGGATGAGCAGTTCTTC. The full variable domain, rest sourced from reference TRBV28 and TRBJ2-1, is DVKVTQSSRYLVKRTGEKVFLECVQDMDHENMFWYRQDPGLGLRLIYFSYDVKMKEKGDIPEGYSVSREKKERFSLILESASTNQTSMYLCASSLDGPLDEQFFGPGTRLTVL.

This rearrangement joins TRBV28 to TRBJ1-1; D is uncertain. The CDR3 extends over 16 amino acids. V gave up 3 bases and J gave up 1 base, with 15 bases separating them. Germline V lookup: CDR1 MDHEN, CDR2 SYDVKM. The CDR3 coding sequence is TGTGCCAGCAGTTTTCCTACCGATAGATCGAACACTGAAGCTTTCTTT. Translated, it gives CASSFPTDRSNTEAFF.

The chain couples TRBV11-2 to TRBJ2-7; 9 bases agree with TRBD1. The V gene's germline CDR1 is SGHAT and CDR2 FQNNGV. The CDR3 runs to 18 residues. V lost 4 bases to trimming and J lost 1 base; unmatched junction nucleotides: 14. The CDR3 protein is CASSSQGTGWGDSYEQYF. The CDR3 bases are TGTGCCAGCAGCTCGCAAGGGACAGGGTGGGGGGATTCCTACGAGCAGTACTTC.

J is TRBJ1-1 and V is TRBV25-1; TRBD1 matches at 8 bases. This CDR3 region has 14 residues. Germline CDR1 MGHDK, CDR2 SYGVNS. Trimming cost V 6 bases and J 4 bases; bases outside gene matches: 7. The CDR3 nucleotides read TGTGCCAGCAGCCCGGACAGGGAGGTCACTGAAGCTTTCTTT. Protein product: CASSPDREVTEAFF.

This clone was observed once. The V call is TRBV5-8, the J call TRBJ1-1; 7 bases line up with TRBD1. This CDR3 contains 14 residues. After removal of 4 bases from V and 3 bases from J, the junction contained 6 bases not matched to a gene. Germline V gene data show CDR1 as SGHTS and CDR2 as YDEGEE. CDR3 in amino acids: CASSPGTAYTEAFF. The DNA for the CDR3 is TGTGCCAGCAGCCCCGGGACAGCCTACACTGAAGCTTTCTTT.

V and J are TRBV7-3 and TRBJ2-7, with 9 bases aligning to TRBD1. V gave up 5 bases and J gave up 3 bases; unmatched junction bases: 2. The CDR3 has 13 amino acids. The germline V gene encodes CDR1 SGHTA and CDR2 FQGTGA. As DNA, the CDR3 is TGTGCCAGCAGCCCGGGACAGGGCTACGAGCAGTACTTC. It encodes CASSPGQGYEQYF.

V is TRBV27 and J is TRBJ1-5; tentatively, D is TRBD1 (6 bases). V shed 8 bases and J shed 2 bases, with 13 bases lying between them. Germline lookup yields CDR1 MNHEY and CDR2 SMNVEV (reference sequence). The CDR3 runs to 14 residues. The CDR3 DNA sequence: TGTGCCAGCGGGACACTGTTTCGCAATCAGCCCCAGCATTTT. This sequence encodes CASGTLFRNQPQHF.